These 2 T cell receptor beta chains share one sample of origin, sequenced in a study of cytomegalovirus exposure and HLA in healthy donors. Primers: 60 Vbeta forward and 13 Jbeta reverse. Some clones are missing from TCRdb's copy, which holds only in-frame ones; the method was immunoSEQ multiplex PCR. Counted here are 45,000 to 60,000 clones, about 78% occurring once; the ten biggest clones make up around 8%. The sample consisted of PBMCs. The receptors here all came from a man aged 30-40 years in good health and CMV-seropositive.

The V call is TRBV10-3, the J call TRBJ1-5; 7 nucleotides agree with TRBD1. The CDR3 totals 14 residues. V dropped 10 bases and J dropped 0; count of bases not matched to a gene: 6. CDR1 is ENHRY, CDR2 SYGVKD, per germline. For the CDR3, the DNA is TGTGCCACCACCACAGGGGATAGCAATCAGCCCCAGCATTTT. It translates to CATTTGDSNQPQHF.

A remark on this clone: This same CDR3 is encoded by further DNA sequences in the sample. The CDR3 DNA is TGTGCCAGCGGAGCGGGGAGCTCCTACGAGCAGTACTTC. It is translated as CASGAGSSYEQYF. This chain links TRBV9 with TRBJ2-7; 7 bases are shared with TRBD2. Trimming took 7 bases from V and 0 from J; bases not matched to a gene: 4. The CDR3 consists of 13 residues. Germline CDR1 is SGDLS and CDR2 is YYNGEE.